What follows is one TCR beta chain and its context. This entry comes from a study of blood T cell repertoires in COVID-19. Generated by immunoSEQ multiplex PCR, the TCRdb table keeps only in-frame clones and is missing some. The sample lists approximately 300,000 clones, 85% to 90% occurring once. The CDR3 is made up of 15 amino acids. Germline lookup yields CDR1 LGHDT and CDR2 YNNKEL (reference sequence). V was clipped by 0 bases and J by 10 bases, with 16 bases between them. The source material was PBMCs or T cells enriched from blood (not recorded which). The TCR originated in a woman aged 18-30 years who had recovered from COVID-19. This chain connects TRBV3-1 (or the pseudogene TRBV3-2) to TRBJ2-1; weak D call: TRBD1 (5 bases). The CDR3 DNA reads TGTGCCAGCAGCCAAGACCTCCCTGCGGCAGGGGAGCAGTTCTTC. Protein product: CASSQDLPAAGEQFF.